The clone carrying this T cell receptor beta chain appeared once. As yet, its antigen is unknown. The table came from immunoSEQ multiplex PCR; TCRdb's copy has only in-frame clones and leaves some out. This table has over 85,000 clones, 80% to 95% appearing once. This entry belongs to a study of graft-versus-host responses after intestinal transplantation. Turning to the study itself: Transplants given to recipients were multivisceral, liver-intestinal, or isolated intestinal. Induction using anti-thymocyte globulin, followed by tacrolimus and steroids for 2 to 4 years, was given to all recipients. Study findings and constraints: Detection of GvH clones occurred in recipient marrow, and some had their first appearance in ileum or blood. Some patients had graft-donor T cell macrochimerism. In their allografts, the ratios of graft-versus-host to host-versus-graft T cell clones were high.

Looked up from germline, CDR1 is MNHEY and CDR2 is SMNVEV (reference sequence). V dropped 8 bases and J dropped 7 bases, with 15 bases sitting between them. The CDR3 contains 13 residues. This sequence originates from a human donor who received an intestinal transplant. The J gene is TRBJ1-5, the V gene TRBV27, with D tentatively TRBD1 (5 bases). Here the sequenced sample was unstimulated CD8+ T cells sorted from spleen or lymph node cells, taken before intestinal transplant. The CDR3, as DNA: TGTGCCAGCGGGGCGCTTGGTGGCCAGCCCCAGCATTTT. It yields the protein CASGALGGQPQHF.